The source of this TCR beta chain is a study of T cells in localized non-small cell lung cancer. TCRdb's table, derived via immunoSEQ multiplex PCR, lists solely in-frame clones and lacks some. The sample lists approximately 76,000 clones, 70% to 90% occurring once. The sequence was obtained from a female donor older than 55 with stage I lung adenocarcinoma. Sequences were derived from peripheral blood, sampled before any cancer treatment.

The CDR3 DNA is TGTGCCAGCAGCGTAGGGATGACGGGACAGGGGGACGGGCAGTACTTC. It yields the protein CASSVGMTGQGDGQYF. The chain has TRBV9 and TRBJ2-7, with 11 bases matching TRBD1. J gave up 9 bases and V 0 bases, and 11 bases lay outside the gene matches. Germline V CDR1 and CDR2: SGDLS, YYNGEE. CDR3 length: 16 amino acids.